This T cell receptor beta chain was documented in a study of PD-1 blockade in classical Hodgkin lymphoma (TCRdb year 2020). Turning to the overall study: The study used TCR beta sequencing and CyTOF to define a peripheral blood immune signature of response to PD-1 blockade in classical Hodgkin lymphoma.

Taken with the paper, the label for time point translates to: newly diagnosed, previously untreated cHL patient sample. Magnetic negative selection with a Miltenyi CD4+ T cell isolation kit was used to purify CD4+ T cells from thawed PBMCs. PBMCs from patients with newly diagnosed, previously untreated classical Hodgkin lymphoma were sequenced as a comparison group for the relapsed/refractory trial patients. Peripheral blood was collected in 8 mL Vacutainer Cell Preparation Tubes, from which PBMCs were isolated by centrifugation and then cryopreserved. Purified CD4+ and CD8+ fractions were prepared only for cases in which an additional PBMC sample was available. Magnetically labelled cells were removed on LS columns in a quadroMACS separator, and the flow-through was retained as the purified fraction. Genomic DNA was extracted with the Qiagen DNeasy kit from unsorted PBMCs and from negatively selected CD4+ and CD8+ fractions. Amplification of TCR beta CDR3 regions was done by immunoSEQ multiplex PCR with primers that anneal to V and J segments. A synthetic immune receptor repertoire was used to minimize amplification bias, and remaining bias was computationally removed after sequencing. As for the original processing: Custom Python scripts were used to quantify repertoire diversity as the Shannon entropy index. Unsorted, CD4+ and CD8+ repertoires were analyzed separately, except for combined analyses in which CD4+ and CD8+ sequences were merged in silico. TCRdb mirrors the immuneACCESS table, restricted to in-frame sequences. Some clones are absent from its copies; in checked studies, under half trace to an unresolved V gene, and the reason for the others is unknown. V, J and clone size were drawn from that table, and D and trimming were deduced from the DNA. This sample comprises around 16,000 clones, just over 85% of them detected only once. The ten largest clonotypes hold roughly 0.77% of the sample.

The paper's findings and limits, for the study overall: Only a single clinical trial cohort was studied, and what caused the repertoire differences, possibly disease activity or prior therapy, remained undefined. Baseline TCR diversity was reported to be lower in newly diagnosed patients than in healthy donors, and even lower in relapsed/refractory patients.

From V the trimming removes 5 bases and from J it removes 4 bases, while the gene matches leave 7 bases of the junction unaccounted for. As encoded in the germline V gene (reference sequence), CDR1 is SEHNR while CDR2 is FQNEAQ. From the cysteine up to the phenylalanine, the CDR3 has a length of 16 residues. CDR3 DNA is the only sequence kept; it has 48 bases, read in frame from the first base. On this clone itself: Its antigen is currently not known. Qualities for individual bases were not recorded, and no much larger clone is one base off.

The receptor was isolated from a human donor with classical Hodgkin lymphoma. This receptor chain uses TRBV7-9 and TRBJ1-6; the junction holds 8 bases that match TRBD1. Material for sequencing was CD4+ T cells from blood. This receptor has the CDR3 CASSNGQGFYNSPLHF. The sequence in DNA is TGTGCCAGCAGCAACGGACAGGGCTTTTATAATTCACCCCTCCACTTT. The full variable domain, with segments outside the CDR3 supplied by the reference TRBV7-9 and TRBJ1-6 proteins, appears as DTGVSQNPRHKITKRGQNVTFRCDPISEHNRLYWYRQTLGQGPEFLTYFQNEAQLEKSRLLSDRFSAERPKGSFSTLEIQRTEQGDSAMYLCASSNGQGFYNSPLHFGNGTRLTVT.